The 24 T cell receptor beta chains in this list originate from one sample, sequenced in a study of shared clonotypes between healthy human individuals. Assay used: immunoSEQ multiplex PCR; TCRdb lists only in-frame clones, some missing. This sample has about 590,000 clones; around 95% occur once, and the top ten carry around 0.097%. The naive CD8 fraction comprised CD45RO-negative cells positively selected for CCR7 and excluded terminally differentiated effector memory CD45RA+ cells. The material sequenced was naive CD8+ T cells sorted from blood. These receptors were collected from a woman aged 25 to 39 in good health.

The chain couples TRBV7-9 to TRBJ2-3, with 11 bases lining up with TRBD1. This CDR3 contains 16 residues. Germline assignment: CDR1 SEHNR and CDR2 FQNEAQ (reference sequence). V gave up 5 bases and J gave up 4 bases; unmatched junction bases: 8. The CDR3 DNA follows: TGTGCCAGCAGCGGATACCGGACAGGGGGCGCAGATACGCAGTATTTT. It encodes CASSGYRTGGADTQYF.

This clone was found a few times. V and J are TRBV7-9 and TRBJ2-7; perhaps TRBD2 as D (5 bases). The germline V gene has CDR1 SEHNR and CDR2 FQNEAQ (reference sequence). The CDR3 extends over 12 amino acids. Trimming removed 5 bases at V and 5 bases at J, with 10 bases between. The CDR3 DNA reads as TGTGCCAGCAGCGTGCTCGGGGACGAGCAGTACTTC. It translates to CASSVLGDEQYF.

The rearrangement joins TRBV27 to TRBJ1-2; D is unclear. V lost 4 bases, J lost 2 bases, and 8 bases lay in between. The CDR3 extends over 13 amino acids. Germline assignment: CDR1 MNHEY and CDR2 SMNVEV (reference sequence). The CDR3 sequence is CASSYDGNYGYTF. Written as DNA, the CDR3 is TGTGCCAGCAGTTACGACGGGAACTATGGCTACACCTTC.

This chain connects TRBV7-9 to TRBJ2-7, with D hard to call. Trimming took 5 bases from V and 0 from J, leaving 14 bases between them. Germline V gives CDR1 SEHNR, CDR2 FQNEAQ (reference sequence). The CDR3 spans 15 residues. For the CDR3, the DNA is TGTGCCAGCAGCAACAGTACCACGAGCTCCTACGAGCAGTACTTC. This gives the protein CASSNSTTSSYEQYF.

The rearrangement joins TRBV19 to TRBJ2-1, with D possibly being TRBD2 (6 bases). V was trimmed by 5 bases and J by 4 bases, leaving 15 bases between them. The CDR3 extends over 15 amino acids. Germline lookup yields CDR1 LNHDA and CDR2 SQIVND (reference sequence). CDR3 amino acids: CASSLSGKGYNEQFF. In DNA form, the CDR3 reads TGTGCCAGTAGTCTTAGCGGAAAGGGGTACAATGAGCAGTTCTTC.

This CDR3 reads CASGTANTGELFF. The CDR3 DNA reads as TGTGCCAGTGGGACAGCGAACACCGGGGAGCTGTTTTTT. The chain employs TRBV19 and TRBJ2-2, with 7 nucleotides matching TRBD1. The CDR3 runs 13 residues. Germline values: CDR1 LNHDA, CDR2 SQIVND (reference sequence). Losses at the gene ends were 8 bases for V and 0 bases for J; bases not matched to a gene: 0.

The chain couples TRBV27 to TRBJ1-5, with 7 bases lining up with TRBD1. The CDR3 runs 14 residues. Germline V gives CDR1 MNHEY, CDR2 SMNVEV (reference sequence). V gave up 3 bases and J gave up 5 bases; unmatched junction bases: 4. This CDR3 reads CASSFRGGDQPQHF. As DNA, the CDR3 is TGTGCCAGCAGTTTCAGGGGGGGTGATCAGCCCCAGCATTTT.

Regarding this clone: The same CDR3 is also encoded by other DNA sequences in this sample. This chain links TRBV6-5 with TRBJ2-5; a weak D match, TRBD2 (5 bases). The V end lost 2 bases, the J end lost 5 bases, and 6 bases lay between the germline ends. The CDR3 sequence is 12 residues long. Germline V gene sequence: CDR1 MNHEY, CDR2 SVGAGI. CDR3 sequence reads: CASSYGGETQYF. The CDR3 DNA follows: TGTGCCAGCAGTTACGGCGGGGAGACCCAGTACTTC.

This chain joins TRBV28 and TRBJ2-4; D ambiguous. The CDR3 extends over 13 amino acids. Germline CDR1 and CDR2: MDHEN and SYDVKM. V was clipped by 7 bases and J by 5 bases, with 12 bases between them. The CDR3: CASIRTEENIQYF. The DNA of the CDR3 is TGTGCCAGCATCAGGACGGAAGAAAACATTCAGTACTTC.

The rearrangement links TRBV28 to TRBJ2-1; 9 bases match TRBD2. The trim removed 1 base at V and 4 bases at J, leaving 2 bases unmatched. There are 15 residues in the CDR3. Germline CDR1 is MDHEN and CDR2 is SYDVKM. DNA of the CDR3: TGTGCCAGCAGTTTATCTAGCGGGGCTTACAATGAGCAGTTCTTC. Amino acids: CASSLSSGAYNEQFF.

The chain couples TRBV28 to TRBJ2-7, with 9 bases aligning to TRBD1. V dropped 6 bases and J dropped 0; count of bases not matched to a gene: 6. Germline V gives CDR1 MDHEN, CDR2 SYDVKM. The CDR3 is 15 amino acids. CDR3 protein: CASRIGTGSSYEQYF. In DNA form, the CDR3 reads TGTGCCAGCAGGATAGGGACAGGGAGCTCCTACGAGCAGTACTTC.

The chain recombines TRBV27 with TRBJ1-3; TRBD1 aligns across 8 bases. The CDR3 length is 13 residues. Germline V lookup: CDR1 MNHEY, CDR2 SMNVEV (reference sequence). The V segment lost 10 bases and the J segment 2 bases; nucleotides outside the gene matches: 4. CDR3 sequence (DNA): TGTGCCACCGGACAGGGCCCTGGAAACACCATATATTTT. This gives the protein CATGQGPGNTIYF.

V usage is TRBV9 and J usage is TRBJ2-1; tentative D call: TRBD2 (6 bases). The CDR3 totals 14 residues. Trimming cost V 0 bases and J 6 bases, with 10 bases left between them. CDR1 is SGDLS, CDR2 YYNGEE, per germline. The CDR3 is CASSVDRRGNEQFF. The CDR3 bases are TGTGCCAGCAGCGTAGACAGGAGGGGCAATGAGCAGTTCTTC.

The chain is built from TRBV10-1 and TRBJ2-4; D possibly corresponds to TRBD1 (6 bases). Per germline, CDR1 WNHNN and CDR2 SYGVQD (reference sequence). Trimming took off 3 bases at V and 8 bases at J, with 8 bases between the two ends. This CDR3 spans 12 amino acids. The CDR3 reads CASSDRGDIQYF. DNA of the CDR3: TGCGCCAGCAGTGACAGGGGAGACATTCAGTACTTC.

The gene calls are TRBV28 and TRBJ2-3; TRBD2 agrees at 13 bases. Losses at the gene ends were 6 bases for V and 2 bases for J; bases not matched to a gene: 5. This CDR3 spans 16 amino acids. Germline CDR1 MDHEN, CDR2 SYDVKM. DNA for the CDR3: TGTGCCAGCAGCCCCGGGACTAGCGGGAACACAGATACGCAGTATTTT. Translated: CASSPGTSGNTDTQYF.

V usage is TRBV30 and J usage is TRBJ2-7; tentatively, D is TRBD2 (5 bases). The CDR3 runs 13 residues. Deletions cut 2 bases from V and 0 bases from J, with 8 bases between. Germline CDR1 is GTSNPN and CDR2 is SVGIG (reference sequence). CDR3: CAWSPGSSYEQYF. In DNA, the CDR3 is TGTGCCTGGAGTCCGGGGAGCTCCTACGAGCAGTACTTC.

The chain combines TRBV5-6 with TRBJ1-3; D gene ambiguous. The CDR3 has 16 amino acids. The ends were cut back, 3 bases at V and 4 bases at J, with 17 bases in the middle. Germline assignment: CDR1 SGHDT and CDR2 YYEEEE. The CDR3 region has the DNA TGTGCCAGCAGCTCATTTGTGGGATCGGGAGGAAACACCATATATTTT. Translated, it gives CASSSFVGSGGNTIYF.

The chain joins TRBV7-3 to TRBJ2-1; 12 nucleotides match TRBD2. V was pared by 3 bases and J by 2 bases, with 11 bases of the junction left unmatched. The CDR3 is made up of 19 amino acids. Germline CDR1 is SGHTA and CDR2 is FQGTGA. The CDR3, as DNA: TGTGCCAGCAGCTTGGGCGGCCTAGCGGGAGGGACCCCCTACAATGAGCAGTTCTTC. It translates to CASSLGGLAGGTPYNEQFF.

The J gene is TRBJ2-2, the V gene TRBV6-5; D uncertain. Germline V CDR1 and CDR2: MNHEY, SVGAGI. V was clipped by 0 bases and J by 6 bases, with 5 bases between them. The CDR3 covers 13 residues. CDR3: CASSYSAPGELFF. CDR3 coding DNA: TGTGCCAGCAGTTACTCTGCCCCCGGGGAGCTGTTTTTT.

The gene calls are TRBV27 and TRBJ2-7; 9 bases match TRBD1. The germline V gene encodes CDR1 MNHEY and CDR2 SMNVEV (reference sequence). Trimming cost V 4 bases and J 4 bases; bases outside gene matches: 8. This CDR3 is built from 15 residues. Here the CDR3 reads CASSWISGQGYEQYF. The CDR3 DNA is TGTGCCAGCAGTTGGATCTCGGGACAGGGTTACGAGCAGTACTTC.

The genes are TRBV13 and TRBJ2-7; TRBD1 matches 9 bases. The CDR3 spans 14 residues. Germline lookup yields CDR1 PRHDT and CDR2 FYEKMQ (reference sequence). V shed 5 bases, J shed 2 bases, and the junction held 4 bases outside the gene matches. CDR3 DNA sequence: TGTGCCAGCAGCCTTGGGGACAGGGCCTACGAGCAGTACTTC. Protein product: CASSLGDRAYEQYF.

The V call is TRBV29-1, the J call TRBJ2-1; TRBD2 might be the D (6 bases). With 0 bases removed from V and 5 bases from J, the gap between germline ends came to 20 bases. The CDR3 consists of 17 residues. Per germline, CDR1 SQVTM and CDR2 ANQGSEA. CDR3 sequence (DNA): TGCAGCGTTGAAGATCCTCTATGGGGAGGTAGAGACAATGAGCAGTTCTTC. Its protein is CSVEDPLWGGRDNEQFF.

This clone has a single count. The chain uses TRBV6-1 and TRBJ1-5, with D tentatively TRBD1 (5 bases). Trimming took 11 bases from V and 6 from J, leaving 20 bases between them. Germline CDR1 reads MNHNS; CDR2 reads SASEGT. The CDR3 has 14 amino acids. The CDR3 reads CACAPGTPGQPQHF. CDR3 bases: TGTGCCTGCGCCCCCGGGACCCCCGGTCAGCCCCAGCATTTT.

The chain is built from TRBV7-7 and TRBJ2-5; D remains unclear. This CDR3 is 13 amino acids long. The V gene's germline CDR1 is SSHAT and CDR2 FNYEAQ (reference sequence). Trimming shortened V by 6 bases and J by 0 bases, and 8 bases separated the two germline ends. The CDR3: CASSSAHQETQYF. The CDR3 coding sequence is TGTGCCAGCAGTTCGGCACACCAAGAGACCCAGTACTTC.